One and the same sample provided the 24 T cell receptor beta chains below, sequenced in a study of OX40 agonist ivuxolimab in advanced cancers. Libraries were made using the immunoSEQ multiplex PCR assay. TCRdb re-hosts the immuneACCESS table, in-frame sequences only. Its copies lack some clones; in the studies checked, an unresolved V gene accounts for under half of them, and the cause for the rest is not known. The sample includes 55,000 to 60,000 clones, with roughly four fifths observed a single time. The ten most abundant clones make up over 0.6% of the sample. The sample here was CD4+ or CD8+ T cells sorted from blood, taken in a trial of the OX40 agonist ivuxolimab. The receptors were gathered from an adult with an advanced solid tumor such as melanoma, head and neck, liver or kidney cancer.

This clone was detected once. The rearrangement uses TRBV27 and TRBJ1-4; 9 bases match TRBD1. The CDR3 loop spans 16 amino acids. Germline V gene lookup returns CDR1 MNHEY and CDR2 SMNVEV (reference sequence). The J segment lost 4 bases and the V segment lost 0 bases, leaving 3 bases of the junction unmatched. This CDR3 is CASSLSSGQGNEKLFF. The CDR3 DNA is TGTGCCAGCAGTTTATCGTCGGGACAGGGTAATGAAAAACTGTTTTTT.

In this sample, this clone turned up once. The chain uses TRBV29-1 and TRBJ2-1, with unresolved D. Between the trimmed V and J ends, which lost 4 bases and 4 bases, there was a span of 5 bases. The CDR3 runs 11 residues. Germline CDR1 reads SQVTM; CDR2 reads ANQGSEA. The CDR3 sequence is CSVGGYNEQFF. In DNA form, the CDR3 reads TGCAGCGTTGGGGGATACAATGAGCAGTTCTTC.

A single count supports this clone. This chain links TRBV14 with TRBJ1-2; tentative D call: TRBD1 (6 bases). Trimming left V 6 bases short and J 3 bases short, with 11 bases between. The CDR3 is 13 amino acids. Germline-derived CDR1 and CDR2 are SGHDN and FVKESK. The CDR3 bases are TGTGCCAGCAGAGGGGGGGCCGACTATGGCTACACCTTC. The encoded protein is CASRGGADYGYTF. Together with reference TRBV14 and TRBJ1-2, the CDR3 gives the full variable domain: EAGVTQFPSHSVIEKGQTVTLRCDPISGHDNLYWYRRVMGKEIKFLLHFVKESKQDESGMPNNRFLAERTGGTYSTLKVQPAELEDSGVYFCASRGGADYGYTFGSGTRLTVV.

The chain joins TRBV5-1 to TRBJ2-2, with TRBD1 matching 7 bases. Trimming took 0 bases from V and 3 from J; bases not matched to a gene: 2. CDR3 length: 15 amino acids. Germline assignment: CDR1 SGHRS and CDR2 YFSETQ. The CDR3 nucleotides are TGCGCCAGCAGCTTGGGACAGGGAGACACCGGGGAGCTGTTTTTT. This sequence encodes CASSLGQGDTGELFF.

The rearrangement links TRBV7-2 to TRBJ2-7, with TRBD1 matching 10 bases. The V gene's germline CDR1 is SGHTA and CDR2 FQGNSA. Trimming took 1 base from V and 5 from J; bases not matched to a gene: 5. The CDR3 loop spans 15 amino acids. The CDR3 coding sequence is TGTGCCAGCAGCTTAGGTCGACAGGGGGCAGACGAGCAGTACTTC. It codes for CASSLGRQGADEQYF.

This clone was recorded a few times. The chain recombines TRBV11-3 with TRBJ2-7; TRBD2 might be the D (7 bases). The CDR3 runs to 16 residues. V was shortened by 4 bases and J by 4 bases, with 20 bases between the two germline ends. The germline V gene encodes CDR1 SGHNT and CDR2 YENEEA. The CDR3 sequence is CASSSLGGRGIYEQYF. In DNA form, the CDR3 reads TGTGCCAGCAGCTCACTAGGAGGGAGGGGGATTTACGAGCAGTACTTC. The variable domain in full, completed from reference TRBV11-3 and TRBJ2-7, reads EAGVVQSPRYKIIEKKQPVAFWCNPISGHNTLYWYLQNLGQGPELLIRYENEEAVDDSQLPKDRFSAERLKGVDSTLKIQPAELGDSAVYLCASSSLGGRGIYEQYFGPGTRLTVT.

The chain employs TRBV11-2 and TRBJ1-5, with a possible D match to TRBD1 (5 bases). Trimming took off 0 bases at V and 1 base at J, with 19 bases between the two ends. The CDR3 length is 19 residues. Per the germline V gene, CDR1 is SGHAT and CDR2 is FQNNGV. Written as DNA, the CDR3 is TGTGCCAGCAGCTTAGAAGGCAGCCCGGGCGGGGCGAGCAATCAGCCCCAGCATTTT. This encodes CASSLEGSPGGASNQPQHF.

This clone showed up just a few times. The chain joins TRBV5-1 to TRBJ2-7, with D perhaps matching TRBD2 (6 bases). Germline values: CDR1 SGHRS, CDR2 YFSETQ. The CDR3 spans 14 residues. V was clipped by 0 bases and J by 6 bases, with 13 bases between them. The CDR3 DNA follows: TGCGCCAGCAGCTTGGGGGACTGGAAGTCCGAGCAGTACTTC. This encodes CASSLGDWKSEQYF.

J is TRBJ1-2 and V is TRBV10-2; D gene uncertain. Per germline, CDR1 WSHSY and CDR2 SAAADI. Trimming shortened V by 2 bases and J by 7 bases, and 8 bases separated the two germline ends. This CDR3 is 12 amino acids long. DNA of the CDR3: TGCGCCAGCAGTGAGCCGAGTAGTGGCTACACCTTC. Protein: CASSEPSSGYTF.

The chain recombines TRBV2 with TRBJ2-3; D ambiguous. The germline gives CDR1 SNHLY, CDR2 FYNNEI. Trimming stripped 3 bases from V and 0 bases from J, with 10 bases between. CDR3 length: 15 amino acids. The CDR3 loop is CASSDRQTSTDTQYF. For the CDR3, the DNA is TGTGCCAGCAGTGACAGACAAACTAGCACAGATACGCAGTATTTT.

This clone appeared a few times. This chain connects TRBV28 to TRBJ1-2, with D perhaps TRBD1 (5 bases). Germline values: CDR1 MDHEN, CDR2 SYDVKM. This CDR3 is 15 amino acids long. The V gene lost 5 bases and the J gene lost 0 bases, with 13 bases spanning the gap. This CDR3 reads CASSPTLTANYGYTF. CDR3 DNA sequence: TGTGCCAGCAGTCCCACCCTGACAGCTAACTATGGCTACACCTTC.

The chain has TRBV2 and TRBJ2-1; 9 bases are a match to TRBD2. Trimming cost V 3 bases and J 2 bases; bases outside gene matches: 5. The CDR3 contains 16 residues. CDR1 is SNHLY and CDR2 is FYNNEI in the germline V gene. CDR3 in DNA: TGTGCCAGCAGTGACTCCGGACTAGCGACCTACAATGAGCAGTTCTTC. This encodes CASSDSGLATYNEQFF.

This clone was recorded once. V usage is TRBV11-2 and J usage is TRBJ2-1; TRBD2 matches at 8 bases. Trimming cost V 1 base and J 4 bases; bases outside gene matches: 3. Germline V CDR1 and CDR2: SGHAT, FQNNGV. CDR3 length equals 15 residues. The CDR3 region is CASSLVAGGYNEQFF. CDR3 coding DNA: TGTGCCAGCAGCTTAGTGGCGGGGGGATACAATGAGCAGTTCTTC.

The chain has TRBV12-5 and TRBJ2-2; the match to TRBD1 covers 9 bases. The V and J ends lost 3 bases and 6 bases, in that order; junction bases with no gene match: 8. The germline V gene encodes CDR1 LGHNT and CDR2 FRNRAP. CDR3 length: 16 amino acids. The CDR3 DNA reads TGTGCTAGTGGTTTTGAGGCCGGGACAGGGTCCGGGGAGCTGTTTTTT. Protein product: CASGFEAGTGSGELFF.

CDR3 nucleotides: TGTGCCAGTAGTCCACAGGGCTCTAGTCAGCCCCAGCATTTT. Encoded protein: CASSPQGSSQPQHF. The V call is TRBV19, the J call TRBJ1-5, with a tentative D call TRBD1 (6 bases). V was shortened by 5 bases and J by 6 bases, with 14 bases between the two germline ends. The germline gives CDR1 LNHDA, CDR2 SQIVND (reference sequence). CDR3 length equals 14 residues. The complete variable domain, with remaining parts taken from reference TRBV19 and TRBJ1-5, reads DGGITQSPKYLFRKEGQNVTLSCEQNLNHDAMYWYRQDPGQGLRLIYYSQIVNDFQKGDIAEGYSVSREKKESFPLTVTSAQKNPTAFYLCASSPQGSSQPQHFGDGTRLSIL.

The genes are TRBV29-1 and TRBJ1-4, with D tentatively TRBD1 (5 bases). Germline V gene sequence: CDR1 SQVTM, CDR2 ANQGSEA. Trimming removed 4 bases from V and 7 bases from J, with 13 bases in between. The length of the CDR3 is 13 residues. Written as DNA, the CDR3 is TGCAGCGTTGCAGGAAGGGGTGGTGAAAAACTGTTTTTT. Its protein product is CSVAGRGGEKLFF. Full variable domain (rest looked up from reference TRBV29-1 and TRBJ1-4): SAVISQKPSRDICQRGTSLTIQCQVDSQVTMMFWYRQQPGQSLTLIATANQGSEATYESGFVIDKFPISRPNLTFSTLTVSNMSPEDSSIYLCSVAGRGGEKLFFGSGTQLSVL.

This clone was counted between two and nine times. The CDR3 region has the DNA TGTGCCAGTAGTAGCGGGGACAGGGGATACGAGCAGTACTTC. It yields the protein CASSSGDRGYEQYF. The V call is TRBV19, the J call TRBJ2-7; TRBD1 matches at 10 bases. Germline V CDR1 and CDR2: LNHDA, SQIVND (reference sequence). The V and J ends lost 4 bases and 4 bases, in that order; junction bases with no gene match: 4. CDR3 length: 14 residues.

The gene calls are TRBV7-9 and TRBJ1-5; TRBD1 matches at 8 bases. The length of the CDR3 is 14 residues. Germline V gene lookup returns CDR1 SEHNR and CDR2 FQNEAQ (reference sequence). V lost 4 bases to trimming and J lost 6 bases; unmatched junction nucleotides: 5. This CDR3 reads CASSSTGEGQPQHF. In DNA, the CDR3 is TGTGCCAGCAGCTCGACAGGGGAAGGTCAGCCCCAGCATTTT.

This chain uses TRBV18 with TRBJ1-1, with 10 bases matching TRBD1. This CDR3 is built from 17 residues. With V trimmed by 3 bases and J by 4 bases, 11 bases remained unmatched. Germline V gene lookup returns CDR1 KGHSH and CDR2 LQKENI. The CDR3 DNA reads TGTGCCAGCTCACCCATTAGACAGGGGGCGAGGAGCACTGAAGCTTTCTTT. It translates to CASSPIRQGARSTEAFF.

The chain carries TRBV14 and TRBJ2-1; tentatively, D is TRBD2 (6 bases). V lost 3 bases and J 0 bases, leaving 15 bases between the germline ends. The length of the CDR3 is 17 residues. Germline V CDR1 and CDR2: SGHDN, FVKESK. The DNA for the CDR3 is TGTGCCAGCAGCCAGCCCCGGGGGAGGAGCTCCTACAATGAGCAGTTCTTC. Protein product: CASSQPRGRSSYNEQFF.

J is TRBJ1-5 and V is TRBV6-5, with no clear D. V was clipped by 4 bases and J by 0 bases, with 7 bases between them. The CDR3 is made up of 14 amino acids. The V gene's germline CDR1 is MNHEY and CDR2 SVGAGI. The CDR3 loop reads CASSSIISNQPQHF. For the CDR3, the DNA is TGTGCCAGCAGTTCCATTATTAGCAATCAGCCCCAGCATTTT.

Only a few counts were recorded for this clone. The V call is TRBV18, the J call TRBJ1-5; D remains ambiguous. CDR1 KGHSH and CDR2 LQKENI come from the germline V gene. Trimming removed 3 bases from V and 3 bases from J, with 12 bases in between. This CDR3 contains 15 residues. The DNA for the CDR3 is TGTGCCAGCTCACCTTCGGCGGGGAACAATCAGCCCCAGCATTTT. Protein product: CASSPSAGNNQPQHF.

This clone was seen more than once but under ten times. In DNA, the CDR3 is TGTGCCAGTGGGGTGGAGTGGGGGAACGGGGAGCTGTTTTTT. It encodes CASGVEWGNGELFF. The V gene is TRBV5-4, the J gene TRBJ2-2; D may correspond to TRBD1 or TRBD2 (5 bases each). With 8 bases removed from V and 7 bases from J, the gap between germline ends came to 18 bases. Per the germline V gene, CDR1 is SGHNT and CDR2 is YYREEE (reference sequence). The CDR3 has 14 residues. Variable domain in full (rest from reference TRBV5-4 and TRBJ2-2): ETGVTQSPTHLIKTRGQQVTLRCSSQSGHNTVSWYQQALGQGPQFIFQYYREEENGRGNFPPRFSGLQFPNYSSELNVNALELDDSALYLCASGVEWGNGELFFGEGSRLTVL.

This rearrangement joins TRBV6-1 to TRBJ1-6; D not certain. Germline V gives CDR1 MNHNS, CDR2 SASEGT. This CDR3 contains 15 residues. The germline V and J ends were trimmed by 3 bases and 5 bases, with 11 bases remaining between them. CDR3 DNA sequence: TGTGCCAGCAGTGATTTGCCCAGCAATAATTCACCCCTCCACTTT. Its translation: CASSDLPSNNSPLHF.